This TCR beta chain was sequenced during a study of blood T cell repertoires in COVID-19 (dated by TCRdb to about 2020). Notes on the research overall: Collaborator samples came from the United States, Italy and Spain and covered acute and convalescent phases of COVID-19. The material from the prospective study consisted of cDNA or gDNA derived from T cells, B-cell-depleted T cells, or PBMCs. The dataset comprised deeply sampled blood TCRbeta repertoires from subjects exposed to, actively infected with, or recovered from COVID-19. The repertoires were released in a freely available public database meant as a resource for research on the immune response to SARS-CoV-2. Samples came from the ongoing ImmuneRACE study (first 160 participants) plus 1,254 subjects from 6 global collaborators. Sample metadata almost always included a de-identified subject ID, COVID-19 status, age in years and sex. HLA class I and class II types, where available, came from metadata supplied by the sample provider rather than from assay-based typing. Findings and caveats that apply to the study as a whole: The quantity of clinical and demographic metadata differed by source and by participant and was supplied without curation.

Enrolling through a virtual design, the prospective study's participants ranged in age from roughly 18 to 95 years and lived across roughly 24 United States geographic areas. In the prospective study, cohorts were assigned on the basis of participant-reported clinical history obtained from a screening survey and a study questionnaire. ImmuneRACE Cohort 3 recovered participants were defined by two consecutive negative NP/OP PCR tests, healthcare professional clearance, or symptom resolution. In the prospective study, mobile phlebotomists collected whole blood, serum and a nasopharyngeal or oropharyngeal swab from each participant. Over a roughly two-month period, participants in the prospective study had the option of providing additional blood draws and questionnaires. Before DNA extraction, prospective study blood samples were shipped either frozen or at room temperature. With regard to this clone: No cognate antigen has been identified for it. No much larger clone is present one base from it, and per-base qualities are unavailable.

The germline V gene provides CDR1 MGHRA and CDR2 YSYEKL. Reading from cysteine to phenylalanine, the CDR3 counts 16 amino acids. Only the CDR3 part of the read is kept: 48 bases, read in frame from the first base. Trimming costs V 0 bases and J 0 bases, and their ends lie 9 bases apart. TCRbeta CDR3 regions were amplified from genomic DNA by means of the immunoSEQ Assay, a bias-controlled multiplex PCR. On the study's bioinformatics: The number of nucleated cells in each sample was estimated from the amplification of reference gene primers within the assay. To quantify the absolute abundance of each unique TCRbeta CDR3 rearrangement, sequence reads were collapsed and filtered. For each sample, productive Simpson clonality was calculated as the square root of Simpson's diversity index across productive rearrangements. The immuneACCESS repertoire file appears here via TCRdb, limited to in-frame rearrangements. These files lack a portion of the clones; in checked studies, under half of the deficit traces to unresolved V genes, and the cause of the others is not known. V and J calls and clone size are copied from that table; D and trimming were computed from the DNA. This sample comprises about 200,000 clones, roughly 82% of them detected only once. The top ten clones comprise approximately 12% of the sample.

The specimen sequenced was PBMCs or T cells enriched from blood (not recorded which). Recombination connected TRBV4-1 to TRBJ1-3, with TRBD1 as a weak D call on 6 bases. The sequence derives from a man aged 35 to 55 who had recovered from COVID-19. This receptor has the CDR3 CASSQERGSSGNTIYF. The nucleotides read TGCGCCAGCAGCCAAGAGAGGGGGTCCTCTGGAAACACCATATATTTT.